This TCR beta chain was captured in a study of metastatic and nonmetastatic thyroid tumors. Study background: Peripheral blood and tumor or nodule samples from malignant and benign thyroid patients were compared.

Ahead of thyroid surgery, no patient had received treatment of any kind. CDR1 and CDR2 from the germline V gene are LGHNA and YSLEER. CDR3 length: 13 amino acids. V lost 1 base and J 9 bases, leaving 7 bases between the germline ends. Study-wide findings and caveats: It was reported that TCR beta diversity was significantly higher in malignant thyroid tumors than benign nodules, in blood and tumor.

In the original processing: Clinicopathological groups supplied CDR3 differences that were used to build a distant-metastasis classifier for papillary thyroid cancer. Using MiXCR, TCRdb re-called clones from the PCR reads. Here the V and J calls rest on TCRdb's processing, not on the authors' analysis. In the table there are approximately 12,000 clones, 27% of which are singletons. On this clone: The antigen remains undetermined.

Input material: tumor tissue. The receptor's source is a female donor with papillary thyroid cancer or a benign thyroid nodule (not recorded which). Some clones in this sample may be carry-over from other donors' samples. The chain employs TRBV4-3 and TRBJ1-6; tentatively, D is TRBD1 (5 bases). The CDR3 DNA sequence: TGCGCCAGCAGCCAAGGGGACTCTTCACCCCTCCACTTT. It encodes CASSQGDSSPLHF.